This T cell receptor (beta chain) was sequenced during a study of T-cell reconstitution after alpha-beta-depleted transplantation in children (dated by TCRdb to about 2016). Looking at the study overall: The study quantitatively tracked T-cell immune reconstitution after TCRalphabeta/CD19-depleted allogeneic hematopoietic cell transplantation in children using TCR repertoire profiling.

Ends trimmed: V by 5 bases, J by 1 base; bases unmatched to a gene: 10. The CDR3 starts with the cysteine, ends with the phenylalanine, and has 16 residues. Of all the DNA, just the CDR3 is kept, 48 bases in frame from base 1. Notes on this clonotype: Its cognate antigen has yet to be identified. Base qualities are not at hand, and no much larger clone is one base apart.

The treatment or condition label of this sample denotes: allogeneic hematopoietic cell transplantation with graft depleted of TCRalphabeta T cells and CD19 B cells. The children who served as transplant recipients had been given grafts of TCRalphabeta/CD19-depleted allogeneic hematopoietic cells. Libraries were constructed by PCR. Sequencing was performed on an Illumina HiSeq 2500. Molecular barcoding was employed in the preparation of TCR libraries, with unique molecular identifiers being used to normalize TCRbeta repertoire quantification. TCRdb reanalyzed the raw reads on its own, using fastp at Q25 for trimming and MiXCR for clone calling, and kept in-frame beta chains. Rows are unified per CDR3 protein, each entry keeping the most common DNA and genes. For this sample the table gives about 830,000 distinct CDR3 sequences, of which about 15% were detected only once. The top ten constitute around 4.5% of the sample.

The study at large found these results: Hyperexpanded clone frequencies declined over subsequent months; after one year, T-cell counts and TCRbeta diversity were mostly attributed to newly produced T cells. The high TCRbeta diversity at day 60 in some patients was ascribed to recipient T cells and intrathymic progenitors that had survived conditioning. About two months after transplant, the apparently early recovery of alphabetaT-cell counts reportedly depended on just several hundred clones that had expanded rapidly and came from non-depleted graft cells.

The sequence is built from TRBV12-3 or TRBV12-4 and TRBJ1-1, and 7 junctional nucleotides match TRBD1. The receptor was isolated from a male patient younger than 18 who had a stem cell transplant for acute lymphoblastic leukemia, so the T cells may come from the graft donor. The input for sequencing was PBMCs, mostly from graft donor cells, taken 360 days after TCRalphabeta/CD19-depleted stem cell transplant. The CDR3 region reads CASSRGGGQRNTEAFF. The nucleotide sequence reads TGTGCCAGCAGTAGGGGAGGGGGCCAACGGAACACTGAAGCTTTCTTT.